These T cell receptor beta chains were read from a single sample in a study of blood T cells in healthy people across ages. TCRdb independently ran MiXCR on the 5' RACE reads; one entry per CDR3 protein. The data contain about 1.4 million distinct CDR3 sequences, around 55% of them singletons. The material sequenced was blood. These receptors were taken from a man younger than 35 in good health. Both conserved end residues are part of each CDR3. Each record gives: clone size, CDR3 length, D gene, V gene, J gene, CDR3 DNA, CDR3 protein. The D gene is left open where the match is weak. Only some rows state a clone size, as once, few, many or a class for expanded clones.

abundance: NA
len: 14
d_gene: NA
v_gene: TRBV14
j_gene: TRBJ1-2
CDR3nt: TGTGCCAGCAGCCAAGTCGACGGATACTATGGCTACACCTTC
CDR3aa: CASSQVDGYYGYTF

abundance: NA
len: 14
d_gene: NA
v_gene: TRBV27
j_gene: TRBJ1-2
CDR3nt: TGTGCCAGCAGTTTAGGCGGGGGAATTGACGGCTACACCTTC
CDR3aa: CASSLGGGIDGYTF

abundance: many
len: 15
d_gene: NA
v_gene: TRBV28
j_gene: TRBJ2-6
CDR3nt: TGTGCCAGCAGTTTAACCCTCTCTGGGGCCAACGTCCTGACTTTC
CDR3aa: CASSLTLSGANVLTF

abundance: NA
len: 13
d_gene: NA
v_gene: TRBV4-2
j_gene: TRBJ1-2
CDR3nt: TGTGCCAGCAGCCAGTCGCAGGTCTATGGCTACACCTTC
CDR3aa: CASSQSQVYGYTF

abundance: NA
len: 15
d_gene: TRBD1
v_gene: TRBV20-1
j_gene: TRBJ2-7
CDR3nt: TGCAGTGCTAGAGCCGGGACAGGAGAATCCTACGAGCAGTACTTC
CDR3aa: CSARAGTGESYEQYF

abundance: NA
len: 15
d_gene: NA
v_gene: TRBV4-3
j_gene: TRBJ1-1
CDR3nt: TGCGCCAGCAGCCGGTACCGGGAGGCGGACACTGAAGCTTTCTTT
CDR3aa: CASSRYREADTEAFF

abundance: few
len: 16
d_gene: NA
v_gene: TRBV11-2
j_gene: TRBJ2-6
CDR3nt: TGTGCCAGCCAGCCCTCACCTGCCTCTGGGGCCAACGTCCTGACTTTC
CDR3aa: CASQPSPASGANVLTF

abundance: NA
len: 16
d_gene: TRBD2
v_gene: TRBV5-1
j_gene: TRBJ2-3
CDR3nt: TGCGCCAGCAGCTTGGTAGCGGGAGGGATTCCAGATACGCAGTATTTT
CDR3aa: CASSLVAGGIPDTQYF

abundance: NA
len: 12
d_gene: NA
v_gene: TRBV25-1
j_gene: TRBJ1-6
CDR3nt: TGTGCCAGCAGGACAGGCCTGCAACCCCTCCACTTT
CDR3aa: CASRTGLQPLHF

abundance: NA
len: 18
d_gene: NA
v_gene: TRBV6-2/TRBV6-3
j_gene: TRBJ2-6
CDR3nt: TGTGCCAGCAGCACCACCCTCGGACCGCGCCATCTTGGCAACGTCCTGACTTTC
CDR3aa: CASSTTLGPRHLGNVLTF

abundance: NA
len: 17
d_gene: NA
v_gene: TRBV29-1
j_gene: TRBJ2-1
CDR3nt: TGCAGCGTTGAGGAGACAGCCGGCAGGCAATCCCCCAATGAGCAGTTCTTC
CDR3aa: CSVEETAGRQSPNEQFF

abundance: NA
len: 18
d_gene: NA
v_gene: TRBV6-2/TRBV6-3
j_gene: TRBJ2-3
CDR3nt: TGTGCCAGCAGCAATCAGGGGCCCTTCTCAACTAGCACAGATACGCAGTATTTT
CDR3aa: CASSNQGPFSTSTDTQYF

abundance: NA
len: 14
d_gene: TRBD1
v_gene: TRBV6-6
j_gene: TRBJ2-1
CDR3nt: TGTGCCAGCAGTTACGGCCGGGACAGAAATGAGCAGTTCTTC
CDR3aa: CASSYGRDRNEQFF

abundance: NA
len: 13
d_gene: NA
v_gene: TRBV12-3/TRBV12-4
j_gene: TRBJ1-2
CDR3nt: TGTGCCAGCAGCCCCGGGACACCGTATGGCTACACCTTC
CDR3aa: CASSPGTPYGYTF

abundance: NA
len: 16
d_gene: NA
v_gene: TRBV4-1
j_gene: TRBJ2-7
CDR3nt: TGCGCCAGCAGCCAAGATAACCAGGTTGTCTCCTACGAGCAGTACTTC
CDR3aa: CASSQDNQVVSYEQYF